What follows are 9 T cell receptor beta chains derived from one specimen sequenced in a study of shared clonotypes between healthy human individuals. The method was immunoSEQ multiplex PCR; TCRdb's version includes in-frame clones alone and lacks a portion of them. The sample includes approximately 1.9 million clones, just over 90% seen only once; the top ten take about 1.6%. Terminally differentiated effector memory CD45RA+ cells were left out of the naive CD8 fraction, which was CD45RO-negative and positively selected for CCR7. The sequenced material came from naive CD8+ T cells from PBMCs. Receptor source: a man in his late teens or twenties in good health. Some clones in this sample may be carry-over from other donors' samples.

For the CDR3, the DNA is TGTGCCAGCAGCTCGGGGGGGAGGGCAGGGTCTGGCTACACCTTC. Protein product: CASSSGGRAGSGYTF. This chain links TRBV5-4 with TRBJ1-2, with D tentatively TRBD1 (5 bases). This CDR3 is built from 15 residues. V lost 3 bases and J lost 7, with 19 bases in between. Germline loops: CDR1 SGHNT, CDR2 YYREEE (reference sequence).

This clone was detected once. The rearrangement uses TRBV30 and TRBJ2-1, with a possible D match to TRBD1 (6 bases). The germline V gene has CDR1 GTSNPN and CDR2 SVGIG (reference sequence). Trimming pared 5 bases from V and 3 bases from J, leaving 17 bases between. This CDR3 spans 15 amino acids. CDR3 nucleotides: TGTGCCTGGTCACTGCTCGGACAGCACTACAATGAGCAGTTCTTC. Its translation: CAWSLLGQHYNEQFF. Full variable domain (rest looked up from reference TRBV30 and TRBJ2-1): SQTIHQWPATLVQPVGSPLSLECTVEGTSNPNLYWYRQAAGRGLQLLFYSVGIGQISSEVPQNLSASRPQDRQFILSSKKLLLSDSGFYLCAWSLLGQHYNEQFFGPGTRLTVL.

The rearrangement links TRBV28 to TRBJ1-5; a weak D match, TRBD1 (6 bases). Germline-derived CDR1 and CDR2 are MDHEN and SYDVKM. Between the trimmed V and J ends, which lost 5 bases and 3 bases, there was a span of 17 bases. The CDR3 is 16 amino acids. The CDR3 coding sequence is TGTGCCAGCAGTGAGGGGGTAGGGGCAGTCAATCAGCCCCAGCATTTT. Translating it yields CASSEGVGAVNQPQHF.

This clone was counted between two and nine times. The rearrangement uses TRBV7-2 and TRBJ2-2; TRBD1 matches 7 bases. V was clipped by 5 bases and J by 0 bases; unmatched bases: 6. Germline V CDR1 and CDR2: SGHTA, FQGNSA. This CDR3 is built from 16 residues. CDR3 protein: CASSTRQGPNTGELFF. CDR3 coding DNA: TGTGCCAGCAGCACCCGACAGGGACCGAACACCGGGGAGCTGTTTTTT.

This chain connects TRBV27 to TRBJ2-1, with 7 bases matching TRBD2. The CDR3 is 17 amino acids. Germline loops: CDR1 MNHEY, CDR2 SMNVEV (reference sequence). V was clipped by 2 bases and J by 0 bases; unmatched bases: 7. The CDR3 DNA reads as TGTGCCAGCAGTTTACCCGTCGGCGGGAGCTCCTACAATGAGCAGTTCTTC. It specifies CASSLPVGGSSYNEQFF.

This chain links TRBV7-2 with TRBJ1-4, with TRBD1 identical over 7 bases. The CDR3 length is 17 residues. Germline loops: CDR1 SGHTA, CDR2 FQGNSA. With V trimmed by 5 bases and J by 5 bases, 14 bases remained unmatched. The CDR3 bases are TGTGCCAGCAGCACCCTGTGGGGACCAGGGGGGAATGAAAAACTGTTTTTT. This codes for CASSTLWGPGGNEKLFF.

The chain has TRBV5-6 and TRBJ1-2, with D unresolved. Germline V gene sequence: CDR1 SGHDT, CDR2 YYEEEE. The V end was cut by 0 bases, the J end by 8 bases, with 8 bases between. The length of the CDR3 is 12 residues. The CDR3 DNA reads TGTGCCAGCAGCTTGGGGCCCGGGGGCTACACCTTC. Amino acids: CASSLGPGGYTF.

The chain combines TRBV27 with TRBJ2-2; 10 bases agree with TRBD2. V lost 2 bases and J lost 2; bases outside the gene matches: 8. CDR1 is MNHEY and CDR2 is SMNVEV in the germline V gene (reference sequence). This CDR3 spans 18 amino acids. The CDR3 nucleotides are TGTGCCAGCAGTTTAAACAGACTAGCGGGCTCCAACACCGGGGAGCTGTTTTTT. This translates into CASSLNRLAGSNTGELFF.

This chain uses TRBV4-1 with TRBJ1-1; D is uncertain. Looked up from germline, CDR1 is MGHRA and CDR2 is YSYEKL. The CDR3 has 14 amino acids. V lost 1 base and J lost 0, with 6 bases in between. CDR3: CASSQVTVNTEAFF. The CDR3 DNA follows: TGCGCCAGCAGCCAAGTTACCGTGAACACTGAAGCTTTCTTT.